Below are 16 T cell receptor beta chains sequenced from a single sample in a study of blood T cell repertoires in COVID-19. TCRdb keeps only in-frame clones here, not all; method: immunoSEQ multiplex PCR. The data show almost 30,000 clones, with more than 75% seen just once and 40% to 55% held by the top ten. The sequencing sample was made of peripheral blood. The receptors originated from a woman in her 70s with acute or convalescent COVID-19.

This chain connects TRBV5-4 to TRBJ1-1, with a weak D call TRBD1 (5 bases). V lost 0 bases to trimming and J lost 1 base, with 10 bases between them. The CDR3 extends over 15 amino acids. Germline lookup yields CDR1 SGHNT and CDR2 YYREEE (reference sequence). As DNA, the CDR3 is TGTGCCAGCAGCTTGGCGCAGGGTGCGAACACTGAAGCTTTCTTT. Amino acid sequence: CASSLAQGANTEAFF.

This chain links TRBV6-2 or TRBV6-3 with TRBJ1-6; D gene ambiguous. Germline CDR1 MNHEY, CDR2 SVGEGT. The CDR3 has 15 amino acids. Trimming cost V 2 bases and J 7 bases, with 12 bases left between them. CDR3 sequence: CASSYEGRNNSPLHF. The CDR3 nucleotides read TGTGCCAGCAGTTACGAGGGCAGAAACAATTCACCCCTCCACTTT.

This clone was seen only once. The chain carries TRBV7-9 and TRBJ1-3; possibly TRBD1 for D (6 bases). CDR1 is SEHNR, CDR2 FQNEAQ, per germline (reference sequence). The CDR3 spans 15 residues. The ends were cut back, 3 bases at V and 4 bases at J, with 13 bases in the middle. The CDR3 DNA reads TGTGCCAGCAGCTTCGCGGACAGTGCCGGAAACACCATATATTTT. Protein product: CASSFADSAGNTIYF.

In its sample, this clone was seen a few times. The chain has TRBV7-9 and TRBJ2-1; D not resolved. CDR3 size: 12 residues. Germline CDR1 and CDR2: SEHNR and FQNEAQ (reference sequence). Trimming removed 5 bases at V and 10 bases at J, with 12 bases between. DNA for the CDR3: TGTGCCAGCAGCCCAACTTACCTCGAGCAGTTCTTC. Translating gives CASSPTYLEQFF.

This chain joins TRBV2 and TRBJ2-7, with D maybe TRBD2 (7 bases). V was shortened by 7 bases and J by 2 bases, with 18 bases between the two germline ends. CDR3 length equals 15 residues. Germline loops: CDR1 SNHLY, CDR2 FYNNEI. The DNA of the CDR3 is TGTGCCAGCATCCAAGGGCAGGGGAGGGCCTACGAGCAGTACTTC. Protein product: CASIQGQGRAYEQYF.

The CDR3 nucleotides are TGCGCCAGCAGCTTGAGGGGTCTCGGTGGCTACACCTTC. Protein: CASSLRGLGGYTF. The V gene is TRBV5-1, the J gene TRBJ1-2; the D gene is possibly TRBD1 (5 bases). V lost 1 base to trimming and J lost 7 bases, with 11 bases between them. Germline assignment: CDR1 SGHRS and CDR2 YFSETQ. The CDR3 loop spans 13 amino acids.

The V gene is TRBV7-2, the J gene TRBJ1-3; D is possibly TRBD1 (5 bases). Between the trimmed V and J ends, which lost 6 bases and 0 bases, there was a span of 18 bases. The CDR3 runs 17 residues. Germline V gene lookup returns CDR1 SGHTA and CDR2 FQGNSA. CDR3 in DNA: TGTGCCAGCAGAGTCAAGGGGTTGGGCATCTCTGGAAACACCATATATTTT. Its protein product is CASRVKGLGISGNTIYF.

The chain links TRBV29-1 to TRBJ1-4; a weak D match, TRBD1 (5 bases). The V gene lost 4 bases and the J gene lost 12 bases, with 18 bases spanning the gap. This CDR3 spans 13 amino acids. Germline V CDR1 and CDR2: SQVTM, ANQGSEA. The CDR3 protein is CSVVVSPGGELFF. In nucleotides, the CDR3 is TGCAGCGTTGTGGTCAGCCCGGGGGGGGAACTGTTTTTT.

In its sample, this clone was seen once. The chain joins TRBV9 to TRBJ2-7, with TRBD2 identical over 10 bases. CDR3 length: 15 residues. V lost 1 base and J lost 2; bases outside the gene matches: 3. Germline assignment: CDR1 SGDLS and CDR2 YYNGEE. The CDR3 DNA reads TGTGCCAGCAGCGTAAAGACTAGCGGGCCCTACGAGCAGTACTTC. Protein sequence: CASSVKTSGPYEQYF.

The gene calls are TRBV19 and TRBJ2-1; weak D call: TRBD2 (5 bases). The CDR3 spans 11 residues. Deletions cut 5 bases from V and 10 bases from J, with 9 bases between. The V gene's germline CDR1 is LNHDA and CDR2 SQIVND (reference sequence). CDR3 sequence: CASSLRGEQFF. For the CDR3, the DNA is TGTGCCAGTAGTCTAAGAGGGGAGCAGTTCTTC.

CDR3 coding DNA: TGTGCCACCGGCGGACAGGCGAACACCGGGGAGCTGTTTTTT. Protein: CATGGQANTGELFF. The chain couples TRBV15 to TRBJ2-2, with TRBD1 matching 7 bases. Unmatched junction bases numbered 3, after V lost 8 bases and J lost 0 bases. This CDR3 is 14 amino acids long. Per the germline V gene, CDR1 is LNHNV and CDR2 is YYDKDF (reference sequence).

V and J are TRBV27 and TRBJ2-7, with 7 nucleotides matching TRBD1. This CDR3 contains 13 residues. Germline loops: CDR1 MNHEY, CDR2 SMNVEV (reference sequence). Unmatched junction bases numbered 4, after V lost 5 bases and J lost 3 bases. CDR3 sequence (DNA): TGTGCCAGCAGTCTAGGGACAGACTACGAGCAGTACTTC. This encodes CASSLGTDYEQYF.

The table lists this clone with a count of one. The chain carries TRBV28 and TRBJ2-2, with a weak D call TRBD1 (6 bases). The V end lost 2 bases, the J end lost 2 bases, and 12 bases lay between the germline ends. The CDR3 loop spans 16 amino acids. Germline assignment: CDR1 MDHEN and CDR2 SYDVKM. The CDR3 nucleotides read TGTGCCAGCAGTTTAGATACAGGGATAAACACCGGGGAGCTGTTTTTT. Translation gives CASSLDTGINTGELFF.

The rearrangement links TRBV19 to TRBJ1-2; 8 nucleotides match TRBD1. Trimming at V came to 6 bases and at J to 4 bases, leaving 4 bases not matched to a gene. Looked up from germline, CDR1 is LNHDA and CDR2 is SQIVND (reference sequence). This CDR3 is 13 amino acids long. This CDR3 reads CASREQGGYGYTF. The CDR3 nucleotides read TGTGCCAGTAGGGAACAGGGGGGCTATGGCTACACCTTC.

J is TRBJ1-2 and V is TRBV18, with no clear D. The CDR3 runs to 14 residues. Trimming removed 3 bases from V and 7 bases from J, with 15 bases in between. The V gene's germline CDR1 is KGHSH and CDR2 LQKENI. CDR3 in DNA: TGTGCCAGCTCACCGTCGGCCTCGGGGTCTGGCTACACCTTC. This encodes CASSPSASGSGYTF.

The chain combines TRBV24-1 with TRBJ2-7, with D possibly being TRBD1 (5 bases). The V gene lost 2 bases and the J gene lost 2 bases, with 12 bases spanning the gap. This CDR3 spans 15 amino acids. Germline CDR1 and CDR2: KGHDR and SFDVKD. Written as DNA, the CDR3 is TGTGCCACCAGTGATTCGCGAGACAGTCCCTACGAGCAGTACTTC. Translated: CATSDSRDSPYEQYF.